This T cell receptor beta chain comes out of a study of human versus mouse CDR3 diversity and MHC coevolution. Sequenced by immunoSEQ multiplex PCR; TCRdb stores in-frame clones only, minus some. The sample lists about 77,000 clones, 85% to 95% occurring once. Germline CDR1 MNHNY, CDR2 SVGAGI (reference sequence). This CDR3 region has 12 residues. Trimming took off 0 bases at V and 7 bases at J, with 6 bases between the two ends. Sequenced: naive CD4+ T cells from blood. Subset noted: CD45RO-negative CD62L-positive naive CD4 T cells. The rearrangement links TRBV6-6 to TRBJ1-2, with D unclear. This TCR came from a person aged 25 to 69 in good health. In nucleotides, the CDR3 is TGTGCCAGCAGTTACTCGGCTCCTGGCTACACCTTC. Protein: CASSYSAPGYTF.